This T cell receptor (beta chain) was profiled in a study of T cell changes during pregnancy in multiple sclerosis. TCRdb keeps only in-frame clones here, not all; method: immunoSEQ multiplex PCR. This sample has roughly 30,000 clones, with approximately 89% found just once. Looked up from germline, CDR1 is MDHEN and CDR2 is SYDVKM. This CDR3 comprises 16 residues. The V segment lost 3 bases and the J segment 0 bases; nucleotides outside the gene matches: 4. This chain joins TRBV28 and TRBJ1-4; 7 bases fit TRBD1. This TCR derives from a female donor with multiple sclerosis, enrolled in a pregnancy study. Material: CD8+ T cells from peripheral blood mononuclear cells, obtained in the first trimester of pregnancy. The CDR3 is CASSFTGESTNEKLFF. The DNA of the CDR3 is TGTGCCAGCAGTTTCACAGGGGAATCAACTAATGAAAAACTGTTTTTT.